The clone carrying this TCR beta chain was seen a few times. Germline CDR1 and CDR2: SEHNR and FQNEAQ (reference sequence). V lost 3 bases and J 3 bases, leaving 14 bases between the germline ends. The CDR3 runs to 15 residues. These data belong to a study of T-cell memory formation after mild COVID-19. TCRdb reprocessed the 5' RACE reads with MiXCR, giving one entry per CDR3 protein. The table shows about 350,000 distinct CDR3 sequences, with roughly 13% occurring only once. The specimen was PBMCs or a T cell subset sorted from them (not recorded which). This clonotype was obtained from a man aged 18 to 30 who had mild COVID-19 (a few samples of this study predate the infection). Cell type and time point are not known. This chain joins TRBV7-9 and TRBJ1-2, with D tentatively TRBD1 (6 bases). This chain's CDR3 is CASSFSGGPHYGYTF. CDR3 nucleotides: TGTGCCAGCAGCTTTTCTGGGGGGCCACACTATGGCTACACCTTC.